This T cell receptor (beta chain) appears in the sequencing data of a study of molecular identifiers for immune sequencing clone quantification (dated by TCRdb to between 2018 and 2020). About the study as a whole: In a replicate experiment, RNA from around 18,000 or 91,000 naive CD8 T cells was split into five aliquots, four of which were sequenced. The study was a methods study using CD8 T cells to benchmark molecular-identifier clustering-based TCR repertoire sequencing (MIDCIRS) and TCR RNA copy counting. Overall study results and their limits: Without barcode sub-clustering, chimeric consensus sequences inflated TCR diversity; chimeras reached as high as 47%. Highly expanded clone sizes could be underestimated if identical TCR molecules share a barcode. Modeling estimated around 3.2 recovered TCR RNA copies per cell, compared with roughly 10 by digital PCR, which implies roughly 29% capture efficiency. Even against a background of one million naive CD8 T cells, spiked-in Jurkat TCR RNA amounting to a single cell's worth was reported to be detectable. Naive libraries contained spiked-in Jurkat TCR RNA (approximately ten copies' worth), which is not part of the donor repertoire. In CMV-specific effector cells, over 97% of molecules were held by clones above 20 RNA copies, whereas under 1% of molecules were held by such clones in naive cells.

In the case of this clonotype: Its antigen target is currently unknown. No base qualities exist here, and no much larger clone lies one base off it.

The germline V gene gives CDR1 as MNHEY and CDR2 as SVGAGI. Its CDR3 holds 14 amino acids, cysteine through phenylalanine. The entry retains the CDR3 DNA only, 42 bases that are in frame from base 1. V drops 4 bases and J drops 2 bases, leaving 12 bases in between. Naive CD8 T cell libraries were made from around 20,000 to 1,000,000 sorted cells using 10%, 30% or 50% of purified RNA. Naive CD8 T cells, defined as CD8+CD4-CCR7+CD45RA+, were FACS-sorted into RLT Plus buffer on a BD FACSAria II. To test detection sensitivity, Jurkat RNA equal to around 10 TCR copies was added to samples of about 17,000-1,100,000 naive CD8 T cells. Enrichment of CD8 T cells was performed with RosetteSep CD8+ T Cell Enrichment Cocktail and Ficoll-Paque, after which ACK red cell lysis was carried out. The receptor library was made with PCR. Reads for this sample came from an Illumina HiSeq 4000. Bulk TCR libraries were generated as previously described, with the TCR primers listed in Table S5 used. Purification of total RNA was performed with the Qiagen AllPrep DNA/RNA kit. Before analysis, reads from multiple sequencing runs of one library were combined. In the source study's methods: Reads were retained only if the reads had an exact TCR constant sequence, and the retained reads were trimmed to 150 nt and grouped according to their 12-nt molecular barcodes. Reads within each barcode group were sub-clustered using a 15% Levenshtein threshold, and quality-weighted consensus sequences were constructed for each RNA molecule. Non-functional sequences were discarded, and so were lower-count sequences lying one edit away from another sequence. Based on fitting two negative binomial distributions, any barcode sub-cluster with under 20% of the maximum read count was discarded. Through fastp at Q25 and MiXCR, TCRdb rebuilt clones from the public reads, retaining in-frame beta chains. Rows with a matching CDR3 protein are joined into one entry that keeps the most common DNA and genes. The V and J calls follow TCRdb's processing rather than the paper's. Present in this sample are under 600,000 distinct CDR3 sequences, around a fifth of which were seen just once. The ten most abundant clones make up more than 0.8% of the sample.

The clonotype comes from a human donor in good health. Some libraries in this study had Jurkat cell RNA spiked in. Here the chain combines TRBV6-5 and TRBJ2-7; TRBD1 is perhaps the D gene, given 5 matching bases. Sequenced sample: naive CD8+ T cells from blood, with Jurkat cell RNA spiked in. The cell subset or site tag for this specimen amounts to: FACS-sorted CD8+CD4-CCR7+CD45RA+ naive T cells. The bases are TGTGCCAGCAGTTTTCGACAGAGCCCCTACGAGCAGTACTTC. The encoded protein is CASSFRQSPYEQYF.